This T cell receptor (beta chain) is drawn from a study of human T cells and chemical hapten exposure. Overall study findings and caveats: Significantly more large CDR3 similarity clusters were formed by expanded TCRs than by controls.

V gave up 4 bases and J gave up 3 bases, with 13 bases separating them. This CDR3 contains 15 residues. CDR1 is LGHDT, CDR2 YNNKEL, per germline (reference sequence). Time point denoted: pre-sensitization, week 0. Indicated treatment: therapeutic diphenylcyclopropenone sensitization with weekly scalp DPC. Every patch test was put on after a blood sample was taken. Individual cDNA molecules received unique molecular identifiers in the library. One entry per CDR3 protein results from TCRdb running MiXCR on the RACE reads. The table has 300,000 to 450,000 distinct CDR3 sequences, more than 4.5% seen once; the top ten hold approximately 2.8%. There are a few counts of this clonotype. Its antigen is not known.

This specimen was whole blood, taken in connection with sensitization to the hapten diphenylcyclopropenone (DPC). The origin of this receptor is a woman in her forties or fifties with alopecia areata. Some clones in this sample may be carry-over from other donors' samples. This chain joins TRBV3-1 and TRBJ2-1; the D is unclear. This chain's CDR3 is CASSPYEGRYNEQFF. The DNA for the CDR3 is TGTGCCAGCAGCCCCTATGAAGGCCGCTACAATGAGCAGTTCTTC.